This T cell receptor (beta chain) was sequenced for a study of radiation and T cells in renal cell carcinoma. Remarks on this clone: Antigen: not known.

Study-wide results and caveats: Top 100 clonotypes averaged approximately 50% in irradiated versus roughly 45% in nephrectomy-only tumors. Dominant CDR3 motifs occupied more repertoire in irradiated than control tumors.

Germline V CDR1 and CDR2: SEHNR, FQNEAQ (reference sequence). The CDR3 loop spans 16 amino acids. Trimming pared 5 bases from V and 0 bases from J, leaving 16 bases between. Using immunoSEQ multiplex PCR, the repertoire was profiled, and TCRdb retains in-frame clones only, with some absent. Here the sample spans more than 15,000 clones, roughly 50% being singletons. Treatment: treatment-naive control, cytoreductive nephrectomy. Sequencing was performed on tumor tissue, taken from a patient whose treatment was nephrectomy without radiotherapy. The sequence derives from a man aged 50-60 years with renal cell carcinoma. V and J are TRBV7-9 and TRBJ1-2; D is possibly TRBD1 (6 bases). CDR3 bases: TGTGCCAGCAGCAGAACCACAGGGAGAGCTAACTATGGCTACACCTTC. Residues: CASSRTTGRANYGYTF.